The 10 T cell receptor beta chains below were found in one sample sequenced in a study of Tregs in tolerant kidney transplant recipients (dated by TCRdb to the late 2010s). What this sample's time point label stands for: blood sample drawn before combined kidney and bone marrow transplant. Receptor amplification or capture employed the immunoSEQ multiplex PCR assay. TCRdb mirrors the immuneACCESS table, restricted to in-frame sequences. Some clones are absent from its copies; in checked studies, under half trace to an unresolved V gene, and the reason for the others is unknown. The sample's records list roughly 53,000 clones. Of the sample, about 0.83% falls within the top ten clones. The material was CD4+ T cells from blood, obtained before the transplant. All receptors come from a human donor who received a combined kidney and bone marrow transplant.

On this clone: The CDR3 end lies 3 residues beyond the end of the read and is filled in from the germline J gene. The genes are TRBV5-4 and TRBJ2-3, with D perhaps TRBD2 (6 bases). The V gene's germline CDR1 is SGHNT and CDR2 YYREEE (reference sequence). The V gene lost 2 bases and the J gene lost 8 bases, with 12 bases spanning the gap. The CDR3 covers 13 residues. This CDR3 is CASSFGTLVTQYF. The sequenced part of the CDR3 DNA is TGTGCCAGCAGCTTCGGGACTCTCGTTACG.

About this clone: With the read ending 3 residues before the CDR3 end, the germline J gene is used to fill in that end. The rearrangement joins TRBV7-8 to TRBJ2-3, with 14 bases fitting TRBD2. CDR1 is SGHVS, CDR2 FQNEAQ, per germline. The CDR3 runs 15 residues. CDR3 DNA, as far as it was read: TGTGCCAGCAAGCCTACGGGACTAGCGGGGGAGACG. This sequence encodes CASKPTGLAGET. The entire CDR3 protein is CASKPTGLAGETQYF.

As concerns this clone: The CDR3 end is not reached by the read, which stops 3 residues before it; the germline J gene fills it in. This sequence joins TRBV5-1 and TRBJ1-1; D is possibly TRBD1 (5 bases). This CDR3 has 13 residues. In germline, CDR1 is SGHRS, CDR2 YFSETQ. Trimming took 4 bases from V and 0 from J, leaving 7 bases between them. The sequenced part of the CDR3 DNA is TGCGCCAGCAGCCAGACAGTGAACACTGAA. It encodes CASSQTVNTE. The whole CDR3 sequence is CASSQTVNTEAFF.

Comments on this clone: The read stops 3 residues short of the end of the CDR3; the missing end is completed from the germline J gene. The V gene is TRBV7-2, the J gene TRBJ1-2, with 7 bases aligning to TRBD1. The germline CDR1 and CDR2 sequences are SGHTA and FQGNSA. The CDR3 totals 14 residues. CDR3 bases read: TGTGCCAGCAGCTTAGAAGGGGGCCGGGGGGGC. It codes for CASSLEGGRGG. In full, the CDR3 reads CASSLEGGRGGYTF.

Notes on this clone: The read halts 3 residues ahead of the CDR3 end, with the missing end drawn from the germline J gene. V and J are TRBV6-2 or TRBV6-3 and TRBJ2-5; D perhaps matches TRBD2 (6 bases). Trimming pared 2 bases from V and 5 bases from J, leaving 9 bases between. Per the germline V gene, CDR1 is MNHEY and CDR2 is SVGEGT. The length of the CDR3 is 13 residues. The chain's CDR3 is CASSYEAGETQYF. The CDR3 DNA, read in part, is TGTGCCAGCAGTTACGAGGCGGGGGAGACC.

To note about this clone: Read data end 3 residues before the CDR3 end; the end is taken from the germline J gene. The gene calls are TRBV29-1 and TRBJ1-2; D may be TRBD1 (5 bases). Deletions cut 7 bases from V and 6 bases from J, with 15 bases between. This CDR3 region has 12 residues. The germline V gene encodes CDR1 SQVTM and CDR2 ANQGSEA. This chain's CDR3 is CSAGGAGDGYTF. The CDR3 bases that were read are TGCAGCGCCGGAGGGGCTGGCGATGGC. The variable domain in full, with the rest retrieved from reference TRBV29-1 and TRBJ1-2, is SAVISQKPSRDICQRGTSLTIQCQVDSQVTMMFWYRQQPGQSLTLIATANQGSEATYESGFVIDKFPISRPNLTFSTLTVSNMSPEDSSIYLCSAGGAGDGYTFGSGTRLTVV.

Turning to this clone: The CDR3 extends 3 residues past the end of the read, so its final part is completed from the germline J gene. The J gene is TRBJ1-4, the V gene TRBV19; TRBD1 is a possible D gene (5 bases). Germline CDR1 is LNHDA and CDR2 is SQIVND (reference sequence). Trimming shortened V by 6 bases and J by 6 bases, and 14 bases separated the two germline ends. The CDR3 length is 14 residues. Partial CDR3 DNA: TGTGCCAGTAGCCCGACAGTGAACTATGAAAAA. It specifies CASSPTVNYEK. The CDR3 in its entirety is CASSPTVNYEKLFF.

Of note for this clone: Read sequence stops 3 residues before the CDR3 end, and the germline J gene provides the missing end. The gene calls are TRBV7-8 and TRBJ2-1; 7 bases align to TRBD2. The CDR3 runs 15 residues. The germline V gene encodes CDR1 SGHVS and CDR2 FQNEAQ. Trimming removed 2 bases from V and 0 bases from J; junction bases left unmatched: 1. This CDR3 reads CASSLRGGSYNEQFF. The CDR3 bases that were read are TGTGCCAGCAGCTTACGCGGGGGCTCCTACAATGAG.

The CDR3 region is CASSVKGVNTEAFF. The CDR3 bases that were read are TGTGCCAGCAGCGTGAAAGGGGTGAACACTGAA. The chain uses TRBV11-2 and TRBJ1-1, with a possible D match to TRBD1 (5 bases). Read sequence stops 3 residues before the CDR3 end, and the germline J gene provides the missing end. CDR3 length: 14 amino acids. V lost 5 bases and J lost 0, with 10 bases in between. Germline lookup yields CDR1 SGHAT and CDR2 FQNNGV.

For this clone: The read falls 3 residues short of the CDR3 end, and the missing part is taken from the germline J gene. The rearrangement uses TRBV19 and TRBJ1-1, with TRBD1 matching over 7 bases. With V trimmed by 9 bases and J by 0 bases, 10 bases remained unmatched. The germline CDR1 and CDR2 sequences are LNHDA and SQIVND (reference sequence). The CDR3 covers 15 residues. The DNA read from the CDR3 is TGTGCCAGCCATCCCACGGGACAGCTGAACACTGAA. Its translation is CASHPTGQLNTE. The complete CDR3 protein is CASHPTGQLNTEAFF.